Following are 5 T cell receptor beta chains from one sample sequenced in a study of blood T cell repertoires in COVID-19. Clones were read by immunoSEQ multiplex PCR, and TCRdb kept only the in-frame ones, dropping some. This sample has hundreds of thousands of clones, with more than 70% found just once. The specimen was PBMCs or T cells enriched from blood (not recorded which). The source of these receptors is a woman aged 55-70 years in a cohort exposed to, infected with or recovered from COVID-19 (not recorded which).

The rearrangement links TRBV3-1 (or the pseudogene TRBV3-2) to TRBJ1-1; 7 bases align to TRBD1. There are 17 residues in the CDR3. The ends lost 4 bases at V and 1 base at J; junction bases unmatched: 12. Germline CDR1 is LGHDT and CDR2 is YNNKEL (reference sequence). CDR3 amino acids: CASSLYFTGARNTEAFF. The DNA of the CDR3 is TGTGCCAGCAGCCTATACTTTACAGGGGCCCGGAACACTGAAGCTTTCTTT.

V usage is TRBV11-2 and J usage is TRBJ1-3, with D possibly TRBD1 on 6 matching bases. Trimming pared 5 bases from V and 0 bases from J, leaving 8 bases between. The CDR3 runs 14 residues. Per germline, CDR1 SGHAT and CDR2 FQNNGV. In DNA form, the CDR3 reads TGTGCCAGCAGCACAGGGTTCTCTGGAAACACCATATATTTT. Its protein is CASSTGFSGNTIYF.

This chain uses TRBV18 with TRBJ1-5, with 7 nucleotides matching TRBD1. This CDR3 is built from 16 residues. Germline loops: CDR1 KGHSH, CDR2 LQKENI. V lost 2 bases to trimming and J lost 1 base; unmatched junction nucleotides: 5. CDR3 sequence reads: CASSPRRGQSNQPQHF. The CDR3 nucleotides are TGTGCCAGCTCACCAAGAAGGGGACAGAGCAATCAGCCCCAGCATTTT. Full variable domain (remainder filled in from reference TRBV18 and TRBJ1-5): NAGVMQNPRHLVRRRGQEARLRCSPMKGHSHVYWYRQLPEEGLKFMVYLQKENIIDESGMPKERFSAEFPKEGPSILRIQQVVRGDSAAYFCASSPRRGQSNQPQHFGDGTRLSIL.

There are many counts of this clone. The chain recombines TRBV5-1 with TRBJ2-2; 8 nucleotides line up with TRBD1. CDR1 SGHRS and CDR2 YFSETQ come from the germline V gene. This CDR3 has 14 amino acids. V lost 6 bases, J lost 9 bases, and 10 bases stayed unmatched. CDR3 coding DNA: TGCGCCAGCACCCCGACAGGGGCGGGCTGGGAGCTGTTTTTT. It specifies CASTPTGAGWELFF.

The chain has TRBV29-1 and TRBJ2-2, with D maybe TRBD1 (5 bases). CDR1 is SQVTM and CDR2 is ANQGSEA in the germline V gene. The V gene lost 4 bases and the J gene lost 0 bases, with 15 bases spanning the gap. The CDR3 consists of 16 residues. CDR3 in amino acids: CSVVDSRVPNTGELFF. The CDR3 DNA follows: TGCAGCGTTGTCGACAGCCGGGTACCGAACACCGGGGAGCTGTTTTTT.